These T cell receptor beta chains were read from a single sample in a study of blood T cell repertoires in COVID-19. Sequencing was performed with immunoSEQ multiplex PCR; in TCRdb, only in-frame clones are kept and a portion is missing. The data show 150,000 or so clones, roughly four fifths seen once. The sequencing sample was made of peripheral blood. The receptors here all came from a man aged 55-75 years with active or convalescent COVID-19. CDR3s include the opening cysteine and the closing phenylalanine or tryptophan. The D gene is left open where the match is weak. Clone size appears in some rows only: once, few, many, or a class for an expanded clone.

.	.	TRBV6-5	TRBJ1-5	TGTGCCAGCAGGAGACAGGTTAATCAGCCCCAGCATTTT	CASRRQVNQPQHF
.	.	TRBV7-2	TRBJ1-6	TGTGCCAGCAGCCCAGGGCACTCCTATAATTCACCCCTCCACTTT	CASSPGHSYNSPLHF
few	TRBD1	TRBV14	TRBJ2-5	TGTGCCAGCAGCCCCACAGGGGCCGGGGAGACCCAGTACTTC	CASSPTGAGETQYF
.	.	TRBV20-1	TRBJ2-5	TGCAGTGCGCGCATCCAAGAGACCCAGTACTTC	CSARIQETQYF
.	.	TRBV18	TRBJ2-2	TGTGCCAGCTCACCCTCGAGGCGGGGCACCGGGGAGCTGTTTTTT	CASSPSRRGTGELFF
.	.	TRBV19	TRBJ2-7	TGTGCCAGTAGTTCCGGACTCGGCCCCTACGAGCAGTACTTC	CASSSGLGPYEQYF
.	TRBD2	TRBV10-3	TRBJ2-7	TGTGCCATCAGTGAGCTAACTAGCGGCAGCTCCTACGAGCAGTACTTC	CAISELTSGSSYEQYF
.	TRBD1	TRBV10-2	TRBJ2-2	TGCGCCAGCAGGAACAGGGGGCGCGACACCGGGGAGCTGTTTTTT	CASRNRGRDTGELFF
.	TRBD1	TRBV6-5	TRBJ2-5	TGTGCCAGCAGTTACTCGAGGGGGCGGCAAGAGACCCAGTACTTC	CASSYSRGRQETQYF
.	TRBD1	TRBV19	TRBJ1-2	TGTGCCAGTAGCGAGACAGGGGGCGCAATCCCTCTAGATGGCTACACCTTC	CASSETGGAIPLDGYTF
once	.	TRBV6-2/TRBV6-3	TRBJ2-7	TGTGCCAGCAGTTACTCATCAACAGTCTCCTACGAGCAGTACTTC	CASSYSSTVSYEQYF
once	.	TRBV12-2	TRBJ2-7	TGTGCAAGGACTGAAGACAGGGGATTCGCGGATATTTACGAGCAGTACTTC	CARTEDRGFADIYEQYF
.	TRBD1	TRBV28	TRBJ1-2	TGTGCCAGCAGTTTCATGTGGGGACAGAGAGATTTTAACTATGGCTACACCTTC	CASSFMWGQRDFNYGYTF
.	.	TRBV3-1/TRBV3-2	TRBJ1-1	TGTGCCAGCAGCCTCGGACAGTACATGAACACTGAAGCTTTCTTT	CASSLGQYMNTEAFF
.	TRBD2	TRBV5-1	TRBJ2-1	TGCGCCAGCAGCCCCACCGGGACTAGCGGGGGGAGCTCCTACAATGAGCAGTTCTTC	CASSPTGTSGGSSYNEQFF
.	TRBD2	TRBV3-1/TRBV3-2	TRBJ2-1	TGTGCCAGCAGCTCCGTAGCGGGATACAATGAGCAGTTCTTC	CASSSVAGYNEQFF
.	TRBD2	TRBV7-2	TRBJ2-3	TGTGCCAGCAGCTTTTCCCTTAGCGGGGGCACAGATACGCAGTATTTT	CASSFSLSGGTDTQYF
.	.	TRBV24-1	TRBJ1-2	TGTGCCACCAGTGATGCGGAGGGCAACTATGGCTACACCTTC	CATSDAEGNYGYTF
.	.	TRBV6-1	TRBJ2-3	TGTGCCAGCAGTGAAAGCACAGGGATCGAACATACGCAGTATTTT	CASSESTGIEHTQYF
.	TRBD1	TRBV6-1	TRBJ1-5	TGTGCCAGCAGTGTATTACCCGGACAGGGCAATCAGCCCCAGCATTTT	CASSVLPGQGNQPQHF
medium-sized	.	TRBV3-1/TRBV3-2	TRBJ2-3	TGTGCCAGCAGCCAAGATGTGGTGGGGGCCGGCACAGATACGCAGTATTTT	CASSQDVVGAGTDTQYF
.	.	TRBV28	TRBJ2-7	TGTGCCGGCGGTAGCCTCTACGAGCAGTACTTC	CAGGSLYEQYF